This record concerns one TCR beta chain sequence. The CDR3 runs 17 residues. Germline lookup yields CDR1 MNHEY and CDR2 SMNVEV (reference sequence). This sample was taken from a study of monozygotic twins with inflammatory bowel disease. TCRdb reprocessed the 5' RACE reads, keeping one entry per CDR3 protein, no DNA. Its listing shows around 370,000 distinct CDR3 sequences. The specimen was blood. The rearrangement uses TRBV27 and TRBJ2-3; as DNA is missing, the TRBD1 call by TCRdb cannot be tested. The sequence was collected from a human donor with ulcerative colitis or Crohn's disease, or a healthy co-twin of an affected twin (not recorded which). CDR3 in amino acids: CASSLSSRVIFTDTQYF.